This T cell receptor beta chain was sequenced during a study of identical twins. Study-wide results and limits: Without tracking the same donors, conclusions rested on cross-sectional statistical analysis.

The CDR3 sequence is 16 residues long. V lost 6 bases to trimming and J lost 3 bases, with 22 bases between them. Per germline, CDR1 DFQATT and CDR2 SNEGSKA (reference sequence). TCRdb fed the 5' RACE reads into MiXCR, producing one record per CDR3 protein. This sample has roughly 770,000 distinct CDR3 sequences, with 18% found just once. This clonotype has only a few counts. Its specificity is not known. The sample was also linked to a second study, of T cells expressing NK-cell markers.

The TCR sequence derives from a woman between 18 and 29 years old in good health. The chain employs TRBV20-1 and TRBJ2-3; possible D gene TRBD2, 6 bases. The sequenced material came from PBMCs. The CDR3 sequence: CSAPIPPGVGTDTQYF. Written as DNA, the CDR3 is TGCAGTGCCCCTATTCCCCCGGGGGTAGGGACAGATACGCAGTATTTT.